A selection of T cell receptor beta chains follows, all from one sample in a study of cytomegalovirus exposure and HLA in healthy donors. TCRdb keeps only in-frame clones here, not all; method: immunoSEQ multiplex PCR. The data contain more than 90,000 clones, about 80% of them singletons. The sample consisted of PBMCs. The receptors here all came from a woman aged 55-69 years in good health and CMV-seronegative. Each CDR3 is given with its conserved first and last residue. Each record gives: clone size, J gene, V gene, D gene, CDR3 protein, CDR3 DNA. D genes are given only for firm matches. The size entry is marked missing in some rows and otherwise reads once, few, many or a size class.

- TRBJ2-5 TRBV7-2 TRBD2 CASSFPAGGLQETQYF TGTGCCAGCAGCTTCCCAGCGGGGGGCCTCCAAGAGACCCAGTACTTC
- TRBJ2-2 TRBV28 - CASSLVSGELFF TGTGCCAGCAGTTTAGTTAGCGGGGAGCTGTTTTTT
- TRBJ1-2 TRBV19 - CASSSAGTSDPRIYGYTF TGTGCCAGTAGTTCCGCCGGGACATCCGATCCCAGGATATATGGCTACACCTTC
- TRBJ2-7 TRBV2 TRBD1 CASSGGTGDEQYF TGTGCCAGCAGTGGGGGGACAGGGGACGAGCAGTACTTC
- TRBJ2-1 TRBV15 TRBD1 CATRNTGGEQFF TGTGCCACCAGAAATACAGGGGGCGAGCAGTTCTTC
- TRBJ2-7 TRBV28 - CASSLGGSVAYEQYF TGTGCCAGCAGCCTCGGGGGTAGCGTTGCCTACGAGCAGTACTTC
once TRBJ2-7 TRBV7-2 TRBD1 CASSQGVIRPYEQYF TGTGCCAGCAGCCAGGGGGTAATCCGACCCTACGAGCAGTACTTC
- TRBJ1-5 TRBV30 - CAWSVLGDDRPQHF TGTGCCTGGAGTGTACTGGGCGACGATAGGCCCCAGCATTTT
- TRBJ2-5 TRBV27 TRBD2 CASSLLAGGLETQYF TGTGCCAGCAGTTTACTAGCGGGAGGGTTGGAGACCCAGTACTTC
- TRBJ2-7 TRBV6-5 - CASRQADRKRYEQYF TGTGCCAGCAGACAGGCTGACAGGAAACGCTACGAGCAGTACTTC
few TRBJ2-1 TRBV9 - CASSVGPHNEQFF TGTGCCAGCAGCGTAGGGCCCCACAATGAGCAGTTCTTC
- TRBJ2-3 TRBV5-6 TRBD2 CASSLLADYTDTQYF TGTGCCAGCAGCTTACTAGCGGACTACACAGATACGCAGTATTTT
- TRBJ2-7 TRBV28 TRBD1 CASSSRTGGFYEQYF TGTGCCAGCAGTTCAAGGACAGGGGGCTTCTACGAGCAGTACTTC
- TRBJ1-1 TRBV7-2 - CASSGVEAMNTEAFF TGTGCCAGCAGCGGGGTGGAGGCCATGAACACTGAAGCTTTCTTT
few TRBJ1-2 TRBV7-2 TRBD1 CASSAGWPTGTGVGYTF TGTGCCAGCAGCGCCGGCTGGCCGACCGGGACAGGGGTCGGCTACACCTTC
- TRBJ2-7 TRBV27 TRBD2 CASSSLAGGPRYEQYF TGTGCCAGCAGTTCACTAGCGGGAGGGCCCCGCTACGAGCAGTACTTC
few TRBJ2-5 TRBV23-1 - CASSQSVRRQKETQYF TGCGCCAGCAGTCAATCGGTGAGGCGACAGAAAGAGACCCAGTACTTC
- TRBJ1-1 TRBV15 - CATSSARQRNTEAFF TGTGCCACCAGCAGTGCCCGACAGAGGAACACTGAAGCTTTCTTT
- TRBJ1-1 TRBV4-3 TRBD1 CASSQLQGAYRNTEAFF TGCGCCAGCAGCCAACTACAGGGGGCTTATAGGAACACTGAAGCTTTCTTT
- TRBJ2-2 TRBV4-3 TRBD1 CASSQGQHTGELFF TGCGCCAGCAGCCAGGGACAGCACACCGGGGAGCTGTTTTTT
- TRBJ1-2 TRBV7-9 TRBD1 CASSPTGDYGYTF TGTGCCAGCAGCCCTACAGGGGACTATGGCTACACCTTC
once TRBJ1-2 TRBV4-1 - CASSQGTGSHYGYTF TGCGCCAGCAGCCAAGGAACAGGGTCTCACTATGGCTACACCTTC
- TRBJ2-7 TRBV11-2 TRBD2 CASTLLAGGPYEQYF TGTGCCAGCACCCTACTAGCGGGGGGACCTTACGAGCAGTACTTC
once TRBJ1-5 TRBV10-3 TRBD1 CAIRDRDQPQHF TGTGCCATCAGGGACAGGGATCAGCCCCAGCATTTT
few TRBJ1-4 TRBV5-4 - CASSFQTNEKLFF TGTGCCAGCAGCTTCCAAACTAATGAAAAACTGTTTTTT
- TRBJ2-7 TRBV6-6 - CASSYRTGQGNEQYF TGTGCCAGCAGTTACCGGACCGGGCAGGGCAACGAGCAGTACTTC
- TRBJ1-2 TRBV7-9 - CASSPAGGLYGYTF TGTGCCAGCAGCCCCGCGGGGGGCCTGTATGGCTACACCTTC
- TRBJ2-7 TRBV10-1 - CASSSLSLGDEQYF TGCGCCAGCAGTTCGCTCTCTCTCGGGGACGAGCAGTACTTC
- TRBJ2-7 TRBV11-2 - CASCLGGYEQYF TGTGCCAGCTGCCTGGGGGGCTACGAGCAGTACTTC
- TRBJ2-7 TRBV10-3 - CAISESLAPTYEQYF TGTGCCATCAGTGAGTCGCTAGCGCCGACCTACGAGCAGTACTTC
- TRBJ2-7 TRBV7-9 TRBD1 CASSYSDRGTYEQYF TGTGCCAGCAGCTACTCGGACAGGGGGACCTACGAGCAGTACTTC
- TRBJ1-1 TRBV7-9 - CASSSDRIYTEAFF TGTGCCAGCAGCTCGGACAGAATTTACACTGAAGCTTTCTTT
- TRBJ1-1 TRBV10-3 TRBD1 CAISEGTGPNTEAFF TGTGCCATCAGTGAGGGGACAGGGCCGAACACTGAAGCTTTCTTT
- TRBJ1-4 TRBV28 - CASSKGGRNEKLFF TGTGCCAGCAGCAAGGGGGGGCGAAATGAAAAACTGTTTTTT
- TRBJ1-1 TRBV7-8 - CASSPDRPTEAFF TGTGCCAGCAGCCCGGACAGACCCACTGAAGCTTTCTTT
- TRBJ2-5 TRBV11-2 - CASTPNLPLRETQYF TGTGCCAGCACACCTAACCTCCCCTTGCGGGAGACCCAGTACTTC
- TRBJ2-3 TRBV10-2 TRBD2 CASSGPRASGGDRDTQYF TGCGCCAGCAGCGGTCCAAGGGCTAGCGGGGGGGATAGAGATACGCAGTATTTT
few TRBJ2-5 TRBV7-8 TRBD1 CASTPLGQGAETQYF TGTGCCAGCACTCCCCTAGGACAGGGGGCGGAGACCCAGTACTTC
- TRBJ1-2 TRBV10-3 - CAISESQGFGYTF TGTGCCATCAGTGAGTCCCAGGGATTTGGCTACACCTTC
- TRBJ2-5 TRBV9 - CASSVSAQGSGGSETQYF TGTGCCAGCAGCGTTTCGGCCCAGGGGAGCGGTGGGAGTGAGACCCAGTACTTC
- TRBJ2-7 TRBV7-7 - CASSHPGREQYF TGTGCCAGCAGCCACCCTGGGAGGGAGCAGTACTTC
- TRBJ2-5 TRBV13 TRBD2 CASSPPSGGEETQYF TGTGCCAGCAGTCCTCCCTCGGGGGGAGAAGAGACCCAGTACTTC
- TRBJ1-4 TRBV10-2 TRBD1 CASKTGENEKLFF TGCGCCAGCAAGACAGGGGAAAATGAAAAACTGTTTTTT
- TRBJ2-7 TRBV7-2 TRBD1 CASRDPGQGGSYEQYF TGTGCCAGCAGGGATCCGGGACAGGGGGGATCCTACGAGCAGTACTTC
- TRBJ2-3 TRBV25-1 TRBD2 CASSRLAGFLDTQYF TGTGCCAGCAGTAGATTAGCGGGATTTTTAGATACGCAGTATTTT
- TRBJ1-6 TRBV5-1 - CASSPSSGNSPLHF TGCGCCAGCAGCCCAAGTTCAGGGAATTCACCCCTCCACTTT
- TRBJ1-2 TRBV9 TRBD1 CASSLRDRENYGYTF TGTGCCAGCAGCCTCCGAGACAGGGAGAACTATGGCTACACCTTC
- TRBJ2-5 TRBV6-6 TRBD1 CASSNRDRGGETQYF TGTGCCAGCAGTAATAGGGACAGGGGGGGAGAGACCCAGTACTTC